The 27 T cell receptor beta chains reported below all come from one sample, sequenced in a study of T cell changes during pregnancy in multiple sclerosis. Measured with immunoSEQ multiplex PCR; TCRdb has only the in-frame clones, and not every one. The repertoire holds 90,000 to 120,000 clones, with about 89% as singletons. The source was peripheral blood, collected after pregnancy. Every receptor here comes from a female donor with multiple sclerosis, enrolled in a pregnancy study.

The chain couples TRBV7-6 to TRBJ1-3; D uncertain. V gave up 5 bases and J gave up 0 bases, with 11 bases separating them. The CDR3 runs 15 residues. Germline V gives CDR1 SGHVS, CDR2 FNYEAQ. As DNA, the CDR3 is TGTGCCAGCAGCCCAACCTCGGTCTCTGGAAACACCATATATTTT. Translation gives CASSPTSVSGNTIYF.

This chain links TRBV10-3 with TRBJ2-3; 14 bases agree with TRBD2. After removal of 8 bases from V and 0 bases from J, the junction contained 4 bases not matched to a gene. From germline, CDR1 is ENHRY and CDR2 SYGVKD. This CDR3 is built from 16 residues. CDR3 sequence (DNA): TGTGCCATCCGGACTAGCGGGGGGCCGAGCACAGATACGCAGTATTTT. It encodes CAIRTSGGPSTDTQYF.

V usage is TRBV28 and J usage is TRBJ2-5; TRBD1 might be the D (5 bases). V lost 7 bases, J lost 1 base, and 16 bases lay in between. This CDR3 comprises 15 residues. Per germline, CDR1 MDHEN and CDR2 SYDVKM. CDR3 amino acids: CASIPLGEAQETQYF. The DNA of the CDR3 is TGTGCCAGCATCCCCCTAGGGGAAGCCCAAGAGACCCAGTACTTC.

The rearrangement uses TRBV5-6 and TRBJ2-1, with 10 bases lining up with TRBD2. V lost 3 bases and J lost 0; bases outside the gene matches: 3. The CDR3 is 16 residues long. CDR1 is SGHDT, CDR2 YYEEEE, per germline. The CDR3: CASSWERGGSYNEQFF. Here the CDR3 DNA reads TGTGCCAGCAGCTGGGAGCGGGGGGGCTCCTACAATGAGCAGTTCTTC.

The chain has TRBV19 and TRBJ2-1, with TRBD2 matching 8 bases. This CDR3 spans 21 amino acids. Per the germline V gene, CDR1 is LNHDA and CDR2 is SQIVND (reference sequence). V trimming: 0 bases; J trimming: 4 bases; junction bases outside the gene matches: 20. This CDR3 reads CASSIDLGRAGQRGSYNEQFF. CDR3 nucleotide sequence: TGTGCCAGTAGTATAGACCTGGGAAGAGCCGGTCAGCGGGGGTCTTACAATGAGCAGTTCTTC.

This clone was observed a handful of times. The CDR3 spells CSGTGDGYTF. The CDR3 region has the DNA TGCAGTGGAACAGGGGACGGCTACACCTTC. The V and J genes are TRBV20-1 and TRBJ1-2; 7 bases are a match to TRBD1. V dropped 7 bases and J dropped 8; count of bases not matched to a gene: 4. CDR3 length: 10 amino acids. Germline values: CDR1 DFQATT, CDR2 SNEGSKA (reference sequence).

V and J are TRBV18 and TRBJ2-7; 8 positions agree with TRBD1. The CDR3 runs 14 residues. Germline V CDR1 and CDR2: KGHSH, LQKENI. V lost 3 bases to trimming and J lost 6 bases; unmatched junction nucleotides: 7. The CDR3 nucleotides are TGTGCCAGCTCACCGGACAGGGTAGGATCCGAGCAGTACTTC. Encoded protein: CASSPDRVGSEQYF.

The chain uses TRBV6-1 and TRBJ2-2; D is undetermined. CDR1 and CDR2 from the germline V gene are MNHNS and SASEGT. This CDR3 is 15 amino acids long. V lost 6 bases, J lost 3 bases, and 14 bases lay in between. CDR3 DNA: TGTGCCAGCAGCGAATACACCGAATACACCGGGGAGCTGTTTTTT. It encodes CASSEYTEYTGELFF.

The rearrangement uses TRBV5-6 and TRBJ1-1; D unclear. V was cut by 4 bases and J by 4 bases, with 8 bases left in between. In germline, CDR1 is SGHDT, CDR2 YYEEEE. CDR3 length: 12 amino acids. The CDR3 reads CASSVGSTEAFF. The CDR3 DNA reads as TGTGCCAGCAGCGTCGGGAGCACTGAAGCTTTCTTT.

The V and J genes are TRBV5-1 and TRBJ1-6; maybe TRBD1 (6 bases). CDR1 SGHRS and CDR2 YFSETQ come from the germline V gene. The CDR3 extends over 15 amino acids. Trimming left V 4 bases short and J 9 bases short, with 17 bases between. The CDR3 here is CASSPQGLIVSPLHF. CDR3 in DNA: TGCGCCAGCAGCCCGCAGGGGCTGATAGTTTCACCCCTCCACTTT.

The chain combines TRBV5-6 with TRBJ2-3; a possible D gene is TRBD2 (6 bases). The length of the CDR3 is 13 residues. Trimming removed 3 bases at V and 3 bases at J, with 8 bases between. CDR1 and CDR2 from the germline V gene are SGHDT and YYEEEE. In DNA form, the CDR3 reads TGTGCCAGCAGCTGGGGGGAGACAGATACGCAGTATTTT. Encoded protein: CASSWGETDTQYF.

The chain joins TRBV27 to TRBJ1-6, with 7 bases matching TRBD1. V gave up 5 bases and J gave up 9 bases; unmatched junction bases: 10. Looked up from germline, CDR1 is MNHEY and CDR2 is SMNVEV (reference sequence). The CDR3 has 15 residues. CDR3 protein: CASSLKQGYGSPLHF. CDR3 bases: TGTGCCAGCAGTCTTAAACAGGGGTATGGTTCACCCCTCCACTTT.

The rearrangement joins TRBV27 to TRBJ2-7; 8 bases line up with TRBD1. With V trimmed by 3 bases and J by 4 bases, 11 bases remained unmatched. Germline assignment: CDR1 MNHEY and CDR2 SMNVEV (reference sequence). The CDR3 totals 16 residues. In nucleotides, the CDR3 is TGTGCCAGCAGTTTGACCCAGGGGGCGATTAGTTACGAGCAGTACTTC. Translating gives CASSLTQGAISYEQYF.

This chain uses TRBV7-2 with TRBJ2-4, with D perhaps matching TRBD2 (5 bases). This CDR3 has 17 amino acids. V dropped 4 bases and J dropped 0 bases, with 16 bases sitting between them. Germline CDR1 reads SGHTA; CDR2 reads FQGNSA. CDR3 loop: CASSSPTGSVAKNIQYF. DNA for the CDR3: TGTGCCAGCAGCTCTCCGACGGGGTCCGTAGCCAAAAACATTCAGTACTTC.

The rearrangement uses TRBV7-9 and TRBJ2-1, with 12 positions matching TRBD2. CDR1 and CDR2 (germline): SEHNR, FQNEAQ (reference sequence). V dropped 5 bases and J dropped 8; count of bases not matched to a gene: 10. CDR3 length: 16 residues. CDR3 coding DNA: TGTGCCAGCAGCCCGATGTCTAGCGGGGGGGCCGATGAGCAGTTCTTC. Protein sequence: CASSPMSSGGADEQFF.

J is TRBJ1-6 and V is TRBV9, with 9 positions matching TRBD1. V trimming: 3 bases; J trimming: 7 bases; junction bases outside the gene matches: 8. The CDR3 loop spans 16 amino acids. Germline assignment: CDR1 SGDLS and CDR2 YYNGEE. DNA of the CDR3: TGTGCCAGCAGCGACCAACGACAGGGGGGGAATTCACCCCTCCACTTT. Its protein product is CASSDQRQGGNSPLHF.

The genes are TRBV11-2 and TRBJ2-5, with TRBD2 as a possible D gene (6 bases). The CDR3 sequence is 15 residues long. V was pared by 1 base and J by 5 bases, with 14 bases between. Germline V CDR1 and CDR2: SGHAT, FQNNGV. The CDR3 loop reads CASSLAASASETQYF. Here the CDR3 DNA reads TGTGCCAGCAGCTTAGCCGCTAGCGCTAGTGAGACCCAGTACTTC. The full variable domain, rest sourced from reference TRBV11-2 and TRBJ2-5, is EAGVAQSPRYKIIEKRQSVAFWCNPISGHATLYWYQQILGQGPKLLIQFQNNGVVDDSQLPKDRFSAERLKGVDSTLKIQPAKLEDSAVYLCASSLAASASETQYFGPGTRLLVL.

The chain couples TRBV9 to TRBJ2-5; D unresolved. Between the trimmed V and J ends, which lost 0 bases and 5 bases, there was a span of 11 bases. In germline, CDR1 is SGDLS, CDR2 YYNGEE. This CDR3 region has 14 residues. The CDR3 region has the DNA TGTGCCAGCAGCGTAGCGGCTAGTCGGGAGACCCAGTACTTC. Translating gives CASSVAASRETQYF.

The chain joins TRBV27 to TRBJ1-2, with D uncertain. Germline CDR1 and CDR2: MNHEY and SMNVEV (reference sequence). V lost 4 bases to trimming and J lost 5 bases, with 14 bases between them. The CDR3 contains 14 residues. The chain's CDR3 is CASSSDGSRYGYTF. In nucleotides, the CDR3 is TGTGCCAGCAGTTCGGACGGGAGTCGATATGGCTACACCTTC.

The chain has TRBV5-1 and TRBJ2-3; tentative D call: TRBD1 (7 bases). From germline, CDR1 is SGHRS and CDR2 YFSETQ. This CDR3 comprises 16 residues. The V gene lost 1 base and the J gene lost 6 bases, with 18 bases spanning the gap. This CDR3 reads CASSLFGGLGGDTQYF. CDR3 nucleotides: TGCGCCAGCAGCTTGTTCGGGGGTTTAGGGGGCGATACGCAGTATTTT.

The chain is built from TRBV30 and TRBJ2-2; 8 positions agree with TRBD1. The CDR3 sequence is 14 residues long. With V trimmed by 7 bases and J by 4 bases, 8 bases remained unmatched. Germline assignment: CDR1 GTSNPN and CDR2 SVGIG (reference sequence). Here the CDR3 reads CASRGHSGTGELFF. The CDR3 nucleotides read TGTGCCTCCAGGGGGCACTCGGGCACCGGGGAGCTGTTTTTT.

V is TRBV10-3 and J is TRBJ2-7; 7 nucleotides line up with TRBD1. V shed 6 bases, J shed 4 bases, and the junction held 12 bases outside the gene matches. The length of the CDR3 is 15 residues. CDR1 and CDR2 (germline): ENHRY, SYGVKD. The chain's CDR3 is CAIRARQGNGYEQYF. DNA of the CDR3: TGTGCCATCAGGGCAAGACAGGGAAATGGGTACGAGCAGTACTTC.

V and J are TRBV29-1 and TRBJ2-5; no clear D. This CDR3 contains 15 residues. CDR1 SQVTM and CDR2 ANQGSEA come from the germline V gene. V lost 4 bases and J lost 1, with 16 bases in between. CDR3 sequence: CSVAMVAPIQETQYF. Here the CDR3 DNA reads TGCAGCGTTGCGATGGTAGCTCCTATCCAAGAGACCCAGTACTTC.

V usage is TRBV10-3 and J usage is TRBJ1-6; D call uncertain. The CDR3 is 16 amino acids. The V gene's germline CDR1 is ENHRY and CDR2 SYGVKD. V gave up 0 bases and J gave up 0 bases, with 6 bases separating them. This CDR3 reads CAISESGSSYNSPLHF. The CDR3 nucleotides are TGTGCCATCAGTGAGTCTGGGAGCTCCTATAATTCACCCCTCCACTTT.

In DNA form, the CDR3 reads TGTGCCAGCAGTGAAGGTAGTTGGAGCGGGGGGTCCGACGAGCAGTACTTC. This encodes CASSEGSWSGGSDEQYF. The V and J genes are TRBV2 and TRBJ2-7; TRBD2 aligns across 9 bases. The trim removed 1 base at V and 5 bases at J, leaving 12 bases unmatched. This CDR3 spans 17 amino acids. The germline gives CDR1 SNHLY, CDR2 FYNNEI.

This clone appeared a single time. The chain employs TRBV5-6 and TRBJ2-3; 7 bases align to TRBD1. Per germline, CDR1 SGHDT and CDR2 YYEEEE. The CDR3 spans 14 residues. Unmatched junction bases numbered 15, after V lost 5 bases and J lost 12 bases. The CDR3 DNA is TGTGCCAGCAGTAAAACGTTGGACAGGCCCCCTCAGTATTTT. The encoded protein is CASSKTLDRPPQYF.

The chain uses TRBV4-2 and TRBJ2-1; 12 nucleotides align to TRBD2. This CDR3 is 18 amino acids long. Trimming cost V 3 bases and J 0 bases; bases outside gene matches: 6. The germline gives CDR1 LGHNA, CDR2 YNFKEQ. Written as DNA, the CDR3 is TGTGCCAGCAGCCACCACGGACTAGCGGGGAGCTCCTACAATGAGCAGTTCTTC. This codes for CASSHHGLAGSSYNEQFF.